Below, 11 T cell receptor beta chains from the same sample are listed, as sequenced in a study of OX40 agonist ivuxolimab in advanced cancers. The data were produced by immunoSEQ multiplex PCR, yet TCRdb's version contains in-frame clones alone and is incomplete. Here the sample spans about 68,000 clones, about 80% being singletons. The material was CD4+ or CD8+ T cells sorted from blood, obtained in a trial of the OX40 agonist ivuxolimab. Receptors originate from an adult with an advanced solid tumor such as melanoma, head and neck, liver or kidney cancer.

The gene calls are TRBV5-1 and TRBJ1-1, with 7 positions matching TRBD1. CDR1 is SGHRS and CDR2 is YFSETQ in the germline V gene. The CDR3 runs 15 residues. The junction had 6 bases not matched to a gene; V was cut back by 1 base and J by 3 bases. The chain's CDR3 is CASSLPGQVYTEAFF. The CDR3 DNA sequence: TGCGCCAGCAGCTTGCCTGGACAGGTATACACTGAAGCTTTCTTT.

The genes are TRBV6-5 and TRBJ2-7; the match to TRBD1 covers 8 bases. The CDR3 spans 15 residues. Trimming took 2 bases from V and 3 from J; bases not matched to a gene: 6. CDR1 and CDR2 from the germline V gene are MNHEY and SVGAGI. The CDR3 region is CASSYGRGPLYEQYF. Here the CDR3 DNA reads TGTGCCAGCAGTTACGGCAGGGGGCCTCTCTACGAGCAGTACTTC.

V gene TRBV5-1 combines with J gene TRBJ2-5; D may be TRBD1 or TRBD2 (5 bases each). V lost 2 bases to trimming and J lost 0 bases, with 14 bases between them. Germline CDR1 and CDR2: SGHRS and YFSETQ. This CDR3 comprises 16 residues. The CDR3 nucleotides read TGCGCCAGCAGCTTCGTCTTCGGGACCGACCAAGAGACCCAGTACTTC. This codes for CASSFVFGTDQETQYF. Using reference TRBV5-1 and TRBJ2-5 for the parts outside the CDR3, the full variable domain is KAGVTQTPRYLIKTRGQQVTLSCSPISGHRSVSWYQQTPGQGLQFLFEYFSETQRNKGNFPGRFSGRQFSNSRSEMNVSTLELGDSALYLCASSFVFGTDQETQYFGPGTRLLVL.

This clone was observed a few times. This chain joins TRBV7-8 and TRBJ1-3, with a weak D call TRBD1 (6 bases). The CDR3 loop spans 16 amino acids. Germline values: CDR1 SGHVS, CDR2 FQNEAQ. Trimming took off 3 bases at V and 0 bases at J, with 12 bases between the two ends. The CDR3 nucleotides read TGTGCCAGCAGCTTTGGGGACATTAGCTCTGGAAACACCATATATTTT. Residues: CASSFGDISSGNTIYF.

The chain combines TRBV9 with TRBJ2-5, with D perhaps TRBD2 (6 bases). Trimming left V 3 bases short and J 2 bases short, with 11 bases between. The CDR3 consists of 14 residues. From germline, CDR1 is SGDLS and CDR2 YYNGEE. CDR3 region: CASSEGTRQETQYF. The DNA for the CDR3 is TGTGCCAGCAGCGAAGGGACTCGACAAGAGACCCAGTACTTC.

This clone was recorded once. The genes are TRBV30 and TRBJ2-3, with D perhaps given as TRBD1 or TRBD2 (5 bases each). Trimming removed 5 bases from V and 1 base from J, with 7 bases in between. The CDR3 totals 12 residues. Germline V gene data show CDR1 as GTSNPN and CDR2 as SVGIG (reference sequence). CDR3 in amino acids: CAWGDRTDTQYF. The CDR3 nucleotides are TGTGCCTGGGGGGACCGCACAGATACGCAGTATTTT.

The V call is TRBV5-5, the J call TRBJ2-4; possibly TRBD1 or TRBD2 for D (5 bases each). V lost 4 bases to trimming and J lost 0 bases, with 11 bases between them. Germline V gives CDR1 SGHKS, CDR2 YYEKEE (reference sequence). The CDR3 extends over 15 amino acids. Here the CDR3 DNA reads TGTGCCAGCAGCCCAAGTGGGACAGCCAAAAACATTCAGTACTTC. Translating it yields CASSPSGTAKNIQYF.

Remarks on this clone: Relative to the germline gene, one junction end is altered; a read error may explain this. The chain combines TRBV5-3 with TRBJ2-5, with 9 positions matching TRBD1. TRBV5-3 is flagged as an ORF with uncertain function. This CDR3 has 14 residues. In nucleotides, the CDR3 is TGTGCCAGCAGCTCAGGACAGGGGCAAGAGACCCAGTACTTC. Its translation: CASSSGQGQETQYF.

The chain recombines TRBV15 with TRBJ2-3; D ambiguous. Germline CDR1 is LNHNV and CDR2 is YYDKDF (reference sequence). Trimming took 0 bases from V and 4 from J, leaving 11 bases between them. This CDR3 spans 15 amino acids. In DNA form, the CDR3 reads TGTGCCACCAGCAGAGATCCCGGTGGGGCAGATACGCAGTATTTT. This gives the protein CATSRDPGGADTQYF.

The chain employs TRBV11-2 and TRBJ2-3; 9 nucleotides agree with TRBD2. The J segment lost 5 bases and the V segment lost 1 base, leaving 10 bases of the junction unmatched. The CDR3 consists of 17 residues. Germline V CDR1 and CDR2: SGHAT, FQNNGV. In DNA form, the CDR3 reads TGTGCCAGCAGCTTAGTGTTCGCGGGGGGGCGTGAAGATACGCAGTATTTT. Translation: CASSLVFAGGREDTQYF.

This chain links TRBV7-9 with TRBJ2-1, with D unclear. Trimming took off 5 bases at V and 7 bases at J, with 12 bases between the two ends. The V gene's germline CDR1 is SEHNR and CDR2 FQNEAQ (reference sequence). The length of the CDR3 is 13 residues. In nucleotides, the CDR3 is TGTGCCAGCAGCCTCCATAGGACGAATGAGCAGTTCTTC. It codes for CASSLHRTNEQFF.